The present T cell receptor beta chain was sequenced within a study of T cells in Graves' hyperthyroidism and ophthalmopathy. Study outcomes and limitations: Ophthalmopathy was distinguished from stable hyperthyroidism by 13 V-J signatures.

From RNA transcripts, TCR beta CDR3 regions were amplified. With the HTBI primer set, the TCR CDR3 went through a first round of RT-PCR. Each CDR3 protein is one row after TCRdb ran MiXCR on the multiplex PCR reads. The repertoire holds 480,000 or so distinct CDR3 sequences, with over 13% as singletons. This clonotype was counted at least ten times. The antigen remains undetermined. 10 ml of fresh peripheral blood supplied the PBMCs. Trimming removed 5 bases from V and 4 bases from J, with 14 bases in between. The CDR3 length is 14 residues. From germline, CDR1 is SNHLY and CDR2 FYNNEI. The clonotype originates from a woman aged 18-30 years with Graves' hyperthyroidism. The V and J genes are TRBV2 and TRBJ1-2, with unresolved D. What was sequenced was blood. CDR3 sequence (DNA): TGTGCCAGCAGTAGAAATCAGGAGTTCTATGGCTACACCTTC. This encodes CASSRNQEFYGYTF.